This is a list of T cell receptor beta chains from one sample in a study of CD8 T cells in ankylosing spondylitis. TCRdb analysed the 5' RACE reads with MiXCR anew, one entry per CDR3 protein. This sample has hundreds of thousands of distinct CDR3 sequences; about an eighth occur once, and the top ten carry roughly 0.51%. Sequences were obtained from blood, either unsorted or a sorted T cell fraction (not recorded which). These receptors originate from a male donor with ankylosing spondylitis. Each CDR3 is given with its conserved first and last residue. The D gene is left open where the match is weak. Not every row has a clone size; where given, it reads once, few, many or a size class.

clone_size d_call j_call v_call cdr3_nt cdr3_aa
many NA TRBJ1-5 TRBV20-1 TGCAGTGCTAGTGAGGGGACACATCAGCCCCAGCATTTT CSASEGTHQPQHF
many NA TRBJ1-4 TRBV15 TGTGCCACCAGCAGAGATCGGACTACGCGAGAAAAACTGTTTTTT CATSRDRTTREKLFF
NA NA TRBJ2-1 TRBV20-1 TGCAGCTCCTTGGGGCGCCAGGTCTCCTACAATGAGCAGTTCTTC CSSLGRQVSYNEQFF
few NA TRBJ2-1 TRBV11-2 TGTGCCAGCAGCTCCACCCACAGGAGCTCCTACAATGAGCAGTTCTTC CASSSTHRSSYNEQFF
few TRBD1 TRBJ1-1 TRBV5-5 TGTGCCAGCAGGTTGACAGGGGGAGGGACTGAAGCTTTCTTT CASRLTGGGTEAFF
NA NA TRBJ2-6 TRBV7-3 TGTGCCAGCAGCTTAGGTTCTCAGGCCCTCCTGACTTTC CASSLGSQALLTF
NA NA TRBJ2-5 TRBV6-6 TGTGCCAGCACCTATCAGGGTATAGAGACCCAGTACTTC CASTYQGIETQYF
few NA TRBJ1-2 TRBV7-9 TGTGCCAGCAGCCCTCGGGACAACGGCTATGGCTACACCTTC CASSPRDNGYGYTF
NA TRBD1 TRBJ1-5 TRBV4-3 TGCGCCAGCAGCCGATCCACCGGGACAGATAGCAATCAGCCCCAGCATTTT CASSRSTGTDSNQPQHF
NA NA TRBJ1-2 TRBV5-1 TGCGCCAGCAGCCTAACCACACACAGCGGCTACACCTTC CASSLTTHSGYTF
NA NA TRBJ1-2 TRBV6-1 TGTGCCAGCAGTGAAACGGGCCCAGGGGCGGGCTATGGCTACACCTTC CASSETGPGAGYGYTF
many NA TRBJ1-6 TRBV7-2 TGTGCCAGCAGCTTAGGGGAATCACCCCTCCACTTT CASSLGESPLHF
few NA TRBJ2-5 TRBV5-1 TGCGCCAGCAGCTTGGGGGCTCAGGGAGGCCAAGAGACCCAGTACTTC CASSLGAQGGQETQYF
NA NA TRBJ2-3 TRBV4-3 TGCGCCAGCAGCCAAGCGGCTAGTGGGCGCCCAGATACGCAGTATTTT CASSQAASGRPDTQYF
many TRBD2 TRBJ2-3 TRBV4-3 TGCGCCAGCAGCCAAGATAGCGGGGGAGATACGCAGTATTTT CASSQDSGGDTQYF
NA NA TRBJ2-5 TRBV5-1 TGCGCCAGCAGCTTGGGCGCCAGGGGCCAAGAGACCCAGTACTTC CASSLGARGQETQYF
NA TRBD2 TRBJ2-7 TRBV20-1 TGCAGTGCCAACAGCGGGGGATCTCGAAACGAGCAGTACTTC CSANSGGSRNEQYF
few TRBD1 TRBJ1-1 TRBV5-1 TGCGCCAGCAGCCCTAATACAGGGGTGAGCACTGAAGCTTTCTTT CASSPNTGVSTEAFF
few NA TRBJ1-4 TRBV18 TGTGCCAGCTCACCGATGGGCCTTAATGAAAAACTGTTTTTT CASSPMGLNEKLFF
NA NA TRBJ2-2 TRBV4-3 TGCGCCAGCACCCAGGGGACTCCTCTGGACGCCGGGGAGCTGTTTTTT CASTQGTPLDAGELFF
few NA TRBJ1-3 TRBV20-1 TGCAGTGCTAGTAGGGGCGGCTTCGGTGGAAGCACCATATATTTT CSASRGGFGGSTIYF
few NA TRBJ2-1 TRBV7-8 TGTGCCAGCAGCACCAGGCAGGGACGCTCCTACAATGAGCAGTTCTTC CASSTRQGRSYNEQFF
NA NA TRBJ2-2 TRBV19 TGTGCCAGTACCCCGACAGTTTTTTTGGGGGAGCTGTTTTTT CASTPTVFLGELFF
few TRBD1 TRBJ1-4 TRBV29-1 TGCAGCGGGGGACAGGGAGCGGAAAAACTGTTTTTT CSGGQGAEKLFF
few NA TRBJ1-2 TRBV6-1 TGTGCCAGCAGTGGGAACAGGCTTGGCTACACCTTC CASSGNRLGYTF
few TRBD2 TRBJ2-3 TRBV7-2 TGTGCCATCGCGACTAGCGGGAGTTCCAGAGGGCAGTATTTT CAIATSGSSRGQYF
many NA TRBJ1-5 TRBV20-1 TGCAGTGCCTGGGCCGGGGTCAGCAATCAGCCCCAGCATTTT CSAWAGVSNQPQHF
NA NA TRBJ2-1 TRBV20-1 TGCAGTGCTAGAGCGGCCCTAGCTCTTGCCTACAATGAGCAGTTCTTC CSARAALALAYNEQFF
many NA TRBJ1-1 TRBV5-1 TGCGCCAGCAGCTTGGAACAGGGCCTGAAAGCTTTCTTT CASSLEQGLKAFF
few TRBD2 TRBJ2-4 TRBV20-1 TGCAGTGCTAGAGACCTAGCGGGAGTAAAAAACATTCAGTACTTC CSARDLAGVKNIQYF
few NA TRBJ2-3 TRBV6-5 TGTGCCAGCAGTTACTCGTTGTGGGAGAGGACAGATACGCAGTATTTT CASSYSLWERTDTQYF
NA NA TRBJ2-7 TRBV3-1 TGTGCCAGCAGCCAAGACTACTCTCCCGAGCAGTACTTC CASSQDYSPEQYF
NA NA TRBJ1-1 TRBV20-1 TGCAGTGCTAGTAGGAGCAGCCTGAACACTGAAGCTTTCTTT CSASRSSLNTEAFF
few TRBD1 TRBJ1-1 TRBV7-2 TGTGCCAGCAGCTTAGGCAGGGGGGACTTTGAAGCTTTCTTT CASSLGRGDFEAFF
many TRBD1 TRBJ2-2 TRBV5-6 TGTGCCAGCAGGCCCCAGGGGGTCCCCGGGGAGCTGTTTTTT CASRPQGVPGELFF
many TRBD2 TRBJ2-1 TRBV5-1 TGCGCCAGCAGCTTGGGCGGGAGGTTGGATGAGCAGTTCTTC CASSLGGRLDEQFF
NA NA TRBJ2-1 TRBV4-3 TGCGCCAGCAGCCGGGGAGTGGGAATGGGGACCCCAGCGCAGTTCTTC CASSRGVGMGTPAQFF
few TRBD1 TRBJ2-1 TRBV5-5 TGTGCCAGCAGTTATGACAGGGCAGGGGAGCAGTTCTTC CASSYDRAGEQFF
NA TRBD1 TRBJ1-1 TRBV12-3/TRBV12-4 TGTGCCAGCATTACCACAGGGGTTGGTGAAGCTTTCTTT CASITTGVGEAFF
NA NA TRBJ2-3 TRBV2 TGTGCCAGCAGTGAAGCCCAGGGGCTACGCACAGATACGCAGTATTTT CASSEAQGLRTDTQYF
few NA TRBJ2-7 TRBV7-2 TGTGCCAGCAGCTTAGAGCGGGCTGGCTCCTACGAGCAGTACTTC CASSLERAGSYEQYF
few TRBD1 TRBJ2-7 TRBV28 TGTGCCAGCAGTTATGGGGACAGGGGGTGGCACGAGCAGTACTTC CASSYGDRGWHEQYF
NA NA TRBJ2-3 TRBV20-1 TGCAGTGCTAGGTTCCGGAGCACAGATACGCAGTATTTT CSARFRSTDTQYF
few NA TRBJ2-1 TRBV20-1 TGCAGTGCTAGCGGCAGCCCCCTCTCCTACAATGAGCAGTTCTTC CSASGSPLSYNEQFF
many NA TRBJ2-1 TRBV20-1 TGCAGTGCTAGCCCCGCGGCGCATAACAATGAGCAGTTCTTC CSASPAAHNNEQFF